Below are 18 T cell receptor beta chains sequenced from a single sample in a study of OX40 agonist ivuxolimab in advanced cancers. Here immunoSEQ multiplex PCR was the method, and the copy in TCRdb shows in-frame clones only, minus some. The top ten hold 0.62% of the sample, which has 55,000 to 80,000 clones, more than 85% seen once. The sample here was CD4+ or CD8+ T cells sorted from blood, taken in a trial of the OX40 agonist ivuxolimab. The receptor set was obtained from an adult with an advanced solid tumor such as melanoma, head and neck, liver or kidney cancer.

The chain joins TRBV6-5 to TRBJ2-1; D unresolved. Trimming left V 2 bases short and J 5 bases short, with 7 bases between. Germline CDR1 MNHEY, CDR2 SVGAGI. This CDR3 spans 13 amino acids. The CDR3 region has the DNA TGTGCCAGCAGTTACGAAAAGAACAATGAGCAGTTCTTC. This sequence encodes CASSYEKNNEQFF.

This clone occurred once. The gene calls are TRBV2 and TRBJ2-5, with 8 bases matching TRBD2. The germline V gene encodes CDR1 SNHLY and CDR2 FYNNEI. This CDR3 contains 15 residues. The V gene end was trimmed by 3 bases and the J gene end by 9 bases; junction bases not matched to a gene: 12. CDR3 in DNA: TGTGCCAGCAGTGATGTTGCTAGCGGGCCTGGGGCCCAGTACTTC. Translated: CASSDVASGPGAQYF.

V gene TRBV5-6 combines with J gene TRBJ2-7, with D maybe TRBD1 (5 bases). Trimming left V 3 bases short and J 6 bases short, with 10 bases between. CDR3 length: 12 residues. Looked up from germline, CDR1 is SGHDT and CDR2 is YYEEEE. The DNA of the CDR3 is TGTGCCAGCAGCTACGGACAAACCGAGCAGTACTTC. It translates to CASSYGQTEQYF.

The chain recombines TRBV6-6 with TRBJ2-6, with TRBD1 identical over 7 bases. Germline CDR1 is MNHNY and CDR2 is SVGAGI (reference sequence). The CDR3 has 15 residues. V lost 6 bases and J lost 1; bases outside the gene matches: 3. This CDR3 is CASRRQGSGANVLTF. The CDR3 nucleotides are TGTGCCAGCAGGCGACAGGGATCTGGGGCCAACGTCCTGACTTTC.

The rearrangement uses TRBV9 and TRBJ2-1; TRBD1 is a possible D gene (6 bases). The V gene's germline CDR1 is SGDLS and CDR2 YYNGEE. The V gene lost 0 bases and the J gene lost 7 bases, with 11 bases spanning the gap. This CDR3 region has 14 residues. The CDR3 loop reads CASSVVGGVNEQFF. In DNA, the CDR3 is TGTGCCAGCAGCGTAGTAGGGGGAGTAAATGAGCAGTTCTTC.

The DNA for the CDR3 is TGTGCCAGCAGCTTACCCCCAGGGGATAGCAATCAGCCCCAGCATTTT. It codes for CASSLPPGDSNQPQHF. This chain links TRBV5-5 with TRBJ1-5; D possibly corresponds to TRBD1 (6 bases). The CDR3 runs 16 residues. CDR1 and CDR2 from the germline V gene are SGHKS and YYEKEE (reference sequence). Trimming cost V 2 bases and J 0 bases, with 12 bases left between them.

The rearrangement links TRBV7-9 to TRBJ2-5; 8 bases fit TRBD2. Germline lookup yields CDR1 SEHNR and CDR2 FQNEAQ (reference sequence). With 0 bases clipped from V and 1 base from J, the junction kept 4 bases outside the gene matches. The CDR3 has 16 amino acids. Written as DNA, the CDR3 is TGTGCCAGCAGCTTAGCGCTCGGGGGGGGCCAAGAGACCCAGTACTTC. Encoded protein: CASSLALGGGQETQYF.

CDR3 sequence reads: CAWRAGMNTEAFF. The CDR3 coding sequence is TGTGCCTGGAGGGCAGGGATGAACACTGAAGCTTTCTTT. The chain couples TRBV30 to TRBJ1-1, with a tentative D call TRBD1 (5 bases). This CDR3 contains 13 residues. V dropped 3 bases and J dropped 0 bases, with 8 bases sitting between them. Germline-derived CDR1 and CDR2 are GTSNPN and SVGIG (reference sequence). Drawing the rest from reference TRBV30 and TRBJ1-1, the complete variable domain is SQTIHQWPATLVQPVGSPLSLECTVEGTSNPNLYWYRQAAGRGLQLLFYSVGIGQISSEVPQNLSASRPQDRQFILSSKKLLLSDSGFYLCAWRAGMNTEAFFGQGTRLTVV.

V is TRBV19 and J is TRBJ1-5, with TRBD1 identical over 7 bases. Losses at the gene ends were 8 bases for V and 5 bases for J; bases not matched to a gene: 3. CDR3 length equals 12 residues. The germline V gene has CDR1 LNHDA and CDR2 SQIVND (reference sequence). The CDR3 region has the DNA TGTGCCAGTCGGGACAGTCATCAGCCCCAGCATTTT. Residues: CASRDSHQPQHF.

V is TRBV19 and J is TRBJ2-5; 11 nucleotides line up with TRBD1. V lost 5 bases and J lost 1; bases outside the gene matches: 9. The CDR3 consists of 17 residues. CDR1 and CDR2 from the germline V gene are LNHDA and SQIVND (reference sequence). CDR3 in amino acids: CASSPGQGAILQETQYF. The CDR3 coding sequence is TGTGCCAGTAGTCCCGGACAGGGGGCTATCCTCCAAGAGACCCAGTACTTC. Full variable domain (missing parts from reference TRBV19 and TRBJ2-5): DGGITQSPKYLFRKEGQNVTLSCEQNLNHDAMYWYRQDPGQGLRLIYYSQIVNDFQKGDIAEGYSVSREKKESFPLTVTSAQKNPTAFYLCASSPGQGAILQETQYFGPGTRLLVL.

The chain combines TRBV19 with TRBJ2-3; 12 nucleotides agree with TRBD2. V lost 2 bases and J lost 2; bases outside the gene matches: 11. From germline, CDR1 is LNHDA and CDR2 SQIVND (reference sequence). CDR3 length: 19 residues. The DNA of the CDR3 is TGTGCCAGTAGTATAAATAGGGGACTAGCGGGTCGGACCACAGATACGCAGTATTTT. This codes for CASSINRGLAGRTTDTQYF.

This clone occurred a few times. V and J are TRBV7-9 and TRBJ1-1; TRBD1 matches 7 bases. The germline V gene has CDR1 SEHNR and CDR2 FQNEAQ (reference sequence). This CDR3 comprises 13 residues. J lost 4 bases, V lost 4 bases, and 3 bases had no gene match. The CDR3 here is CASSSQGGTEAFF. The CDR3 coding sequence is TGTGCCAGCAGCTCCCAGGGGGGCACTGAAGCTTTCTTT.

The chain carries TRBV7-3 and TRBJ2-2, with D perhaps matching TRBD1 (6 bases). Germline V lookup: CDR1 SGHTA, CDR2 FQGTGA. V lost 4 bases to trimming and J lost 4 bases, with 16 bases between them. CDR3 size: 16 residues. The CDR3 is CASSSLPDRTTGELFF. In nucleotides, the CDR3 is TGTGCCAGCAGCTCGCTCCCGGACAGAACCACCGGGGAGCTGTTTTTT.

This clone was observed a few times. This chain connects TRBV11-2 to TRBJ2-1; tentative D call: TRBD1 (5 bases). The CDR3 contains 12 residues. V was shortened by 8 bases and J by 8 bases, with 13 bases between the two germline ends. CDR1 and CDR2 from the germline V gene are SGHAT and FQNNGV. The CDR3 region is CASAPGYDEQFF. Here the CDR3 DNA reads TGTGCCAGCGCCCCAGGGTACGATGAGCAGTTCTTC.

The rearrangement links TRBV2 to TRBJ1-4, with a possible D match to TRBD1 (6 bases). The CDR3 totals 14 residues. V gave up 7 bases and J gave up 5 bases, with 14 bases separating them. Per germline, CDR1 SNHLY and CDR2 FYNNEI. The CDR3 reads CASTDRRGNEKLFF. The CDR3 nucleotides read TGTGCCAGCACCGATCGGAGGGGGAATGAAAAACTGTTTTTT. The variable domain in full, with the rest retrieved from reference TRBV2 and TRBJ1-4, is EPEVTQTPSHQVTQMGQEVILRCVPISNHLYFYWYRQILGQKVEFLVSFYNNEISEKSEIFDDQFSVERPDGSNFTLKIRSTKLEDSAMYFCASTDRRGNEKLFFGSGTQLSVL.

V and J are TRBV27 and TRBJ1-1; 11 nucleotides match TRBD1. Germline CDR1 and CDR2: MNHEY and SMNVEV (reference sequence). V was pared by 3 bases and J by 5 bases, with 8 bases of the junction left unmatched. The CDR3 sequence is 16 residues long. The CDR3 loop is CASSLVGQGASTEAFF. The CDR3 DNA sequence: TGTGCCAGCAGTTTGGTCGGACAGGGGGCGTCGACTGAAGCTTTCTTT.

This CDR3 is CASSSGNNNSPLHF. The CDR3 DNA is TGTGCCAGCAGTTCAGGGAATAATAATTCACCCCTCCACTTT. The chain joins TRBV6-6 to TRBJ1-6; D possibly corresponds to TRBD1 (5 bases). The CDR3 contains 14 residues. V was cut by 4 bases and J by 5 bases, with 9 bases left in between. Germline lookup yields CDR1 MNHNY and CDR2 SVGAGI (reference sequence).

This chain uses TRBV5-1 with TRBJ2-1; 7 nucleotides line up with TRBD2. The CDR3 spans 15 residues. V lost 0 bases, J lost 6 bases, and 6 bases stayed unmatched. Per the germline V gene, CDR1 is SGHRS and CDR2 is YFSETQ. The DNA for the CDR3 is TGCGCCAGCAGCTTGGCCCCAGGACTAGTCAATGAGCAGTTCTTC. This translates into CASSLAPGLVNEQFF.